This T cell receptor beta chain was obtained from a study of OX40 agonist ivuxolimab in advanced cancers. The overall study: Having had anti-PD-1, anti-PD-L1 or anti-CTLA-4 therapy before was allowed, and roughly 40% had some.

The assay was immunoSEQ multiplex PCR, and TCRdb's table has in-frame clones only and misses some. The top ten clones hold less than 25% of a sample with 40,000 or so clones, 70% to 85% of them seen once. From germline, CDR1 is LGHNA and CDR2 YSLEER. V was cut by 0 bases and J by 4 bases, with 21 bases left in between. The CDR3 loop spans 18 amino acids. This clonotype was sampled from an adult with an advanced solid tumor such as melanoma, head and neck, liver or kidney cancer. Specimen: CD4+ or CD8+ T cells sorted from blood, collected in a trial of the OX40 agonist ivuxolimab. This chain links TRBV4-3 with TRBJ1-2; weak D call: TRBD1 (5 bases). This CDR3 is CASSQDRRAGQRTYGYTF. Here the CDR3 DNA reads TGCGCCAGCAGCCAAGATCGGAGGGCAGGGCAAAGGACCTATGGCTACACCTTC.